This T cell receptor (beta chain) was recovered during a study of cytomegalovirus exposure and HLA in healthy donors. Broader study findings: A previous analysis found most TCR beta V segments productive roughly 87% or roughly 30% of the time. Later analysis demonstrated an association between a missense DCLRE1C variant and TCR beta V- and J-gene trimming.

The CDR3 contains 16 residues. The ends lost 4 bases at V and 5 bases at J; junction bases unmatched: 10. CDR1 is SGHRS, CDR2 YFSETQ, per germline. In regard to this clone: The target antigen is unknown.

With 60 Vbeta and 13 Jbeta primers, the PCR was carried out. Assay used: immunoSEQ multiplex PCR; TCRdb lists only in-frame clones, some missing. The table lists about 110,000 clones, roughly 85% of them singletons. Donors likely had unrecorded immune exposures despite being nominally healthy when sampled. The clonotype comes from a middle-aged woman in good health and CMV-seronegative. The material sequenced was PBMCs. V gene TRBV5-1 combines with J gene TRBJ1-5, with TRBD1 identical over 9 bases. In nucleotides, the CDR3 is TGCGCCAGCAGCCCGGGACAGGGAGAGGCGCATCAGCCCCAGCATTTT. It yields the protein CASSPGQGEAHQPQHF.